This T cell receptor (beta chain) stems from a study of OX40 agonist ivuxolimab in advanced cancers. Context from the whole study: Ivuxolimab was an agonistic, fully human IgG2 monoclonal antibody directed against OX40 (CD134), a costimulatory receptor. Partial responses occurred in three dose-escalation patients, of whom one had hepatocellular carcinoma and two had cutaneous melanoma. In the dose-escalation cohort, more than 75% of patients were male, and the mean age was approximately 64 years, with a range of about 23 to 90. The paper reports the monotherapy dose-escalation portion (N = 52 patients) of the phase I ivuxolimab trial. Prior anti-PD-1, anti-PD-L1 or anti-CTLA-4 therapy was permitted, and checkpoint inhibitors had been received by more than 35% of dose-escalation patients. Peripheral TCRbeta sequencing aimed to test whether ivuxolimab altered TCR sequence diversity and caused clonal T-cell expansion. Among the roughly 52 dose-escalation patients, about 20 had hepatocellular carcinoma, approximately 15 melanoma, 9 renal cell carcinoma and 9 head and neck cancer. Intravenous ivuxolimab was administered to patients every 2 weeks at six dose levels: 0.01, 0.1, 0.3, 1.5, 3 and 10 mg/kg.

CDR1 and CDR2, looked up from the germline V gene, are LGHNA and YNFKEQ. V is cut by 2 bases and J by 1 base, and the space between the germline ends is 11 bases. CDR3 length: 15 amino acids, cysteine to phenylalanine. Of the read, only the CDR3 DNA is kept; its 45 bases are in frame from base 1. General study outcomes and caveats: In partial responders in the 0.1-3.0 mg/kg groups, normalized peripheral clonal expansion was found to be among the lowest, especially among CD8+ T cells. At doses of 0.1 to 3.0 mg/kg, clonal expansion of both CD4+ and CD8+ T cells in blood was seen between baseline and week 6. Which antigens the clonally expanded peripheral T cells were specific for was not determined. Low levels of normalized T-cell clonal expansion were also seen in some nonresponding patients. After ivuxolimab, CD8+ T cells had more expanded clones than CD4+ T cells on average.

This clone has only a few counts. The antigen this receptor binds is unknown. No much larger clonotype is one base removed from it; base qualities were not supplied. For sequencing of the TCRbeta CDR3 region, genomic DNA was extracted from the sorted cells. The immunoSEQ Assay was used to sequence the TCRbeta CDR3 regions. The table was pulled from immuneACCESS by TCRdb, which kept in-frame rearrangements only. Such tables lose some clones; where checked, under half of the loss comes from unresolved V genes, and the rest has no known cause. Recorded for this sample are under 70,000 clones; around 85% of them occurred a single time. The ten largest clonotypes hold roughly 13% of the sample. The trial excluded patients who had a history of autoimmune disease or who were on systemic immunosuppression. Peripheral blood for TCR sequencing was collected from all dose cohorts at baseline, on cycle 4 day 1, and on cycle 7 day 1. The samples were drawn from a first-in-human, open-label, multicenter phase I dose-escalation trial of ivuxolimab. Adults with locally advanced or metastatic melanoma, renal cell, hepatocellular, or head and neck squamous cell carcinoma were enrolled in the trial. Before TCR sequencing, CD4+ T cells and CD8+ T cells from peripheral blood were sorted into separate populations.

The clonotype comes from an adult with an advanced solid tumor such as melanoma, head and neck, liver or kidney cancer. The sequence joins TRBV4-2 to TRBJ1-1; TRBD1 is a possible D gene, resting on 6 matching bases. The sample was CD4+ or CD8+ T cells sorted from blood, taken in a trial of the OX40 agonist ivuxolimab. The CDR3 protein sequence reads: CASSQKPGQNTEAFF. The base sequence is TGTGCCAGCAGCCAAAAACCGGGACAGAACACTGAAGCTTTCTTT.